The clone carrying this TCR beta chain was counted between two and nine times. The data originate from a study of blood T cells in healthy people across ages. CDR1 DFQATT and CDR2 SNEGSKA come from the germline V gene (reference sequence). V shed 0 bases and J shed 4 bases, with 6 bases lying between them. There are 12 residues in the CDR3. It was with a sample-barcoded 5' primer and a J-beta primer mix that a second PCR of roughly 7 to 12 cycles was run. TCRdb passed the 5' RACE reads through MiXCR, listing each CDR3 protein once. This sample has under 950,000 distinct CDR3 sequences, with 22% found just once.

The chain couples TRBV20-1 to TRBJ1-2; no definite D call. Sequencing was done on a sample of blood. The TCR was taken from a man in his 70s in good health. The CDR3 nucleotides are TGCAGTGCTAGAGATCCAGGCTATGGCTACACCTTC. This encodes CSARDPGYGYTF.